The present T cell receptor (beta chain) was sequenced within a study of CD8 T cells in Susac syndrome. Study results and caveats: CD4+ T cell repertoires in Susac syndrome lacked clonal expansion.

The RNA input was about 0.5 to 1 ug, and it was reverse transcribed with random hexamers. With immunoSEQ multiplex PCR, TCR beta CDR3 was amplified across 54 Vbeta and 13 Jbeta. TCRdb re-derived calls from the immunoSEQ multiplex PCR reads in MiXCR, one entry per CDR3 protein. The sample yields 150,000 or so distinct CDR3 sequences, approximately 95% seen once. CD8+ and CD4+ T cells circulating in blood were sequenced for TCR beta. Patients with Susac syndrome met diagnostic criteria that were recently defined for definite or probable disease. With regard to this clonotype: The antigen is not known.

Sequenced sample: CD4+ T cells from PBMCs. This TCR derives from a human donor with Susac syndrome.

CDR3 amino acids: CAKGTGTSTDTQYF. CDR3 nucleotides: TGTGCCAAAGGGACAGGGACTAGCACAGATACGCAGTATTTT. This sequence joins TRBV7-2 and TRBJ2-3, with TRBD1 matching over 9 bases. Germline trimming cut 10 bases from V and 0 bases from J; bases unmatched to any gene: 5. The CDR3 is made up of 14 amino acids. Germline loops: CDR1 SGHTA, CDR2 FQGNSA.